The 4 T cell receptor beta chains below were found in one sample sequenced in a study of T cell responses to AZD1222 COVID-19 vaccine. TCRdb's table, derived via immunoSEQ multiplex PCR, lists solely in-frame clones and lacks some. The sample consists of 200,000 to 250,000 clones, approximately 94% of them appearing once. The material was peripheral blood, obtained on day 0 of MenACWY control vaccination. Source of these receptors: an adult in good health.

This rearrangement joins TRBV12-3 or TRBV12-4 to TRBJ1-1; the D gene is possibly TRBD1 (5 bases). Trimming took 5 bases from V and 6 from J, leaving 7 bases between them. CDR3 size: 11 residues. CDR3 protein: CASSQGSEAFF. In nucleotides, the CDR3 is TGTGCCAGCAGTCAGGGATCTGAAGCTTTCTTT.

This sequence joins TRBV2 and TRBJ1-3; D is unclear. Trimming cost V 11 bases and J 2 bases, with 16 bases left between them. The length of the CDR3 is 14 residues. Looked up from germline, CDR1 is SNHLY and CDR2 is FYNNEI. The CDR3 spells CAHMTPGPGNTIYF. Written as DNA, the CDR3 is TGTGCCCATATGACACCGGGCCCTGGAAACACCATATATTTT. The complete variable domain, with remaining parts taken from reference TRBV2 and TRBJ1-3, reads EPEVTQTPSHQVTQMGQEVILRCVPISNHLYFYWYRQILGQKVEFLVSFYNNEISEKSEIFDDQFSVERPDGSNFTLKIRSTKLEDSAMYFCAHMTPGPGNTIYFGEGSWLTVV.

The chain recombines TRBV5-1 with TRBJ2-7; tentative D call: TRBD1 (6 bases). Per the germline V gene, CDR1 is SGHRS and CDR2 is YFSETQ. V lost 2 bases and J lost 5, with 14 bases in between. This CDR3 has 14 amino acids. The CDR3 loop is CASSFGQSGDEQYF. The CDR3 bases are TGCGCCAGCAGCTTTGGACAGTCTGGGGACGAGCAGTACTTC.

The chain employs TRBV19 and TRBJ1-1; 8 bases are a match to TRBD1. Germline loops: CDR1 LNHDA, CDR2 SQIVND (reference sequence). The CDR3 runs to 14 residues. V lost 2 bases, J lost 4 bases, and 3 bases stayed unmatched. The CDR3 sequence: CASSISGGRTEAFF. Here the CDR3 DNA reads TGTGCCAGTAGTATATCAGGGGGCCGCACTGAAGCTTTCTTT.